The following is a T cell receptor beta chain sequence with its context. This CDR3 is 13 amino acids long. The germline V and J ends were trimmed by 3 bases and 9 bases, with 15 bases remaining between them. Germline loops: CDR1 SQVTM, CDR2 ANQGSEA. These data are taken from a study of cytomegalovirus exposure and HLA in healthy donors. The PCR used 60 Vbeta and 13 Jbeta primers. This table comes from immunoSEQ multiplex PCR, and its TCRdb copy is limited to in-frame clones, with some not included. The sample shows 95,000 to 150,000 clones, and approximately 1% sits with its ten largest clones. V and J are TRBV29-1 and TRBJ2-1; D is perhaps TRBD2 (6 bases). The TCR comes from a man younger than 35 in good health and CMV-seronegative. Sequencing input: PBMCs. CDR3 nucleotide sequence: TGCAGCGTTGACACGGGGCGGCGGGGTGAGCAGTTCTTC. This codes for CSVDTGRRGEQFF.